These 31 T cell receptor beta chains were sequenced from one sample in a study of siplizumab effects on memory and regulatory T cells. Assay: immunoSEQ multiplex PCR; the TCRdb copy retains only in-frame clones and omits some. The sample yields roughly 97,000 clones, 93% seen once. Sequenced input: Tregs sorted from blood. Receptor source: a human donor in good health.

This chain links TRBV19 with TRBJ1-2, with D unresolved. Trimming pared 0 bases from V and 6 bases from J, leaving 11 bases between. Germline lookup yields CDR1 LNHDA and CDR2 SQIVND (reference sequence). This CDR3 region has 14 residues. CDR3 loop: CASSIELWADGYTF. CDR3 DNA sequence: TGTGCCAGTAGTATAGAATTGTGGGCCGATGGCTACACCTTC.

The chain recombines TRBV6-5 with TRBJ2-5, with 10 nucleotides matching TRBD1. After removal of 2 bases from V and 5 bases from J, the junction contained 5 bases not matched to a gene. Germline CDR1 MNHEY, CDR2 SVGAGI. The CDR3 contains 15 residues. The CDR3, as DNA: TGTGCCAGCAGTTACGGGACAGGGGTGAGGGAGACCCAGTACTTC. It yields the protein CASSYGTGVRETQYF.

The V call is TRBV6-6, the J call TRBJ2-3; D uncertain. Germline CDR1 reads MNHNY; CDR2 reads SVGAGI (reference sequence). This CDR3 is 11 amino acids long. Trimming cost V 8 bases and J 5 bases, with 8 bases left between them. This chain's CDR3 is CASRLIDTQYF. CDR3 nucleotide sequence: TGTGCCAGCCGACTGATAGATACGCAGTATTTT.

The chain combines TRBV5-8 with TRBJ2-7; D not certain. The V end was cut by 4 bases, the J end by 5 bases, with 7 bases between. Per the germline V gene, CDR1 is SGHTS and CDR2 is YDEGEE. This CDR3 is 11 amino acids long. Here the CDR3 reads CASSPLDEQYF. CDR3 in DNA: TGTGCCAGCAGCCCGCTCGACGAGCAGTACTTC.

Written as DNA, the CDR3 is TGTGCCAGCCCCGAAGGCGACAGGGGGCCCACTGAAGCTTTCTTT. It codes for CASPEGDRGPTEAFF. The rearrangement joins TRBV2 to TRBJ1-1; 10 bases are a match to TRBD1. CDR3 length: 15 amino acids. V dropped 8 bases and J dropped 4; count of bases not matched to a gene: 10. Germline V gives CDR1 SNHLY, CDR2 FYNNEI.

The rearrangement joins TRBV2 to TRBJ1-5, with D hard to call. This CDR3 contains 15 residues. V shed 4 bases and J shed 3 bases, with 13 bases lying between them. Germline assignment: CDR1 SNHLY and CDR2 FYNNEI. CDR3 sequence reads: CASSVEVRINQPQHF. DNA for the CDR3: TGTGCCAGCAGTGTGGAGGTGCGAATCAATCAGCCCCAGCATTTT.

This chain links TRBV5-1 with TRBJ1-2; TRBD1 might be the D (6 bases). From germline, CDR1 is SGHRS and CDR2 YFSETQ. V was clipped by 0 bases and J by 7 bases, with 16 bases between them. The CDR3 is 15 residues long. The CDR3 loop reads CASSLANWQGSGYTF. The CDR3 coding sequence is TGCGCCAGCAGCTTGGCCAATTGGCAGGGGTCTGGCTACACCTTC.

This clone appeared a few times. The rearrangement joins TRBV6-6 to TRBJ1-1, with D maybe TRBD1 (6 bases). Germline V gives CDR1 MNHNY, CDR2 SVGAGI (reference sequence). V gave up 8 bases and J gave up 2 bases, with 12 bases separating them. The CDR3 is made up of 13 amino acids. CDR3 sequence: CASALGTNTEAFF. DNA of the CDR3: TGTGCCAGCGCCCTGGGGACAAACACTGAAGCTTTCTTT.

The CDR3 reads CGTAKPRGHTEAFF. As DNA, the CDR3 is TGTGGAACAGCTAAACCCAGGGGCCACACTGAAGCTTTCTTT. V usage is TRBV6-6 and J usage is TRBJ1-1; D possibly corresponds to TRBD1 (6 bases). This CDR3 is 14 amino acids long. Germline V gene data show CDR1 as MNHNY and CDR2 as SVGAGI (reference sequence).

The chain's CDR3 is CASSQDLRRPQHF. In DNA form, the CDR3 reads TGTGCCAGCAGCCAAGACCTCCGTAGGCCCCAGCATTTT. V is TRBV4-2 and J is TRBJ1-5; D is uncertain. Germline CDR1 LGHNA, CDR2 YNFKEQ. With 0 bases removed from V and 9 bases from J, the gap between germline ends came to 9 bases. There are 13 residues in the CDR3.

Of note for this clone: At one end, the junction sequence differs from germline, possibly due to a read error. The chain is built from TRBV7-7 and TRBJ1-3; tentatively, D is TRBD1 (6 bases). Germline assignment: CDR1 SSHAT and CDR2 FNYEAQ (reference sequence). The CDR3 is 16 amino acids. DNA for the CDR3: TGTGCTAGCAGCTTACGACAGGATGACCTTGAAAACACCATATATTTT. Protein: CASSLRQDDLENTIYF. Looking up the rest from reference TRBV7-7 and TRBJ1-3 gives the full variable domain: GAGVSQSPRYKVTKRGQDVTLRCDPISSHATLYWYQQALGQGPEFLTYFNYEAQPDKSGLPSDRFSAERPEGSISTLTIQRTEQRDSAMYRCASSLRQDDLENTIYFGEGSWLTVV.

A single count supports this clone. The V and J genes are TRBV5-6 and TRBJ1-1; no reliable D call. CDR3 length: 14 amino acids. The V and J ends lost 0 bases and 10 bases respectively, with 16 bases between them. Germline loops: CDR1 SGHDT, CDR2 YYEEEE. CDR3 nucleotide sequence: TGTGCCAGCAGCTTGGGACTCGGTGACCTGGGAGCTTTCTTT. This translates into CASSLGLGDLGAFF.

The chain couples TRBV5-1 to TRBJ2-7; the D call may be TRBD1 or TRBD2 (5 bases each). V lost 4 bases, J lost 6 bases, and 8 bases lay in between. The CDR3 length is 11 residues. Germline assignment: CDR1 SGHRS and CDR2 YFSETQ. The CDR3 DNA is TGCGCCAGCAGCGTAGGGACCGAGCAGTACTTC. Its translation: CASSVGTEQYF. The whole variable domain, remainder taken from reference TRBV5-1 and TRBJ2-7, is KAGVTQTPRYLIKTRGQQVTLSCSPISGHRSVSWYQQTPGQGLQFLFEYFSETQRNKGNFPGRFSGRQFSNSRSEMNVSTLELGDSALYLCASSVGTEQYFGPGTRLTVT.

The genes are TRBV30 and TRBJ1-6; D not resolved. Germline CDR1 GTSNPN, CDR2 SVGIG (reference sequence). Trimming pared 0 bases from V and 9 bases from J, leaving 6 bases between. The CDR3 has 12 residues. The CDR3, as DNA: TGTGCCTGGAGTGTACCGGGTTCACCCCTCCACTTT. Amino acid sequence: CAWSVPGSPLHF.

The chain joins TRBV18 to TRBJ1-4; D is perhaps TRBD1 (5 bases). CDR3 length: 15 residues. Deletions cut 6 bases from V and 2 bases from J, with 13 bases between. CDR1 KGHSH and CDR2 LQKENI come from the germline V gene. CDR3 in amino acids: CASSVAGDTNEKLFF. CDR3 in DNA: TGTGCCAGCTCTGTTGCGGGGGACACTAATGAAAAACTGTTTTTT.

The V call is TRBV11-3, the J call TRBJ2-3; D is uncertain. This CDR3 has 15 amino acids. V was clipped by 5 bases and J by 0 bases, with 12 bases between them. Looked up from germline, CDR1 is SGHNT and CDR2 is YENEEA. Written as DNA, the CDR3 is TGTGCCAGCAGCCGGACCCCCCTTAGCACAGATACGCAGTATTTT. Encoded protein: CASSRTPLSTDTQYF. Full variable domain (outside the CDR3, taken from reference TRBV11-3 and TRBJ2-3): EAGVVQSPRYKIIEKKQPVAFWCNPISGHNTLYWYLQNLGQGPELLIRYENEEAVDDSQLPKDRFSAERLKGVDSTLKIQPAELGDSAVYLCASSRTPLSTDTQYFGPGTRLTVL.

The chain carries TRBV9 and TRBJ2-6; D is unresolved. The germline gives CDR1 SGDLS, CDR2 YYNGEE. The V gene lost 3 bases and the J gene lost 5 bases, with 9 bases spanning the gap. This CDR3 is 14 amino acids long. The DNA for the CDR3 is TGTGCCAGCAGCGGCGCAGGATGGGCCAACGTCCTGACTTTC. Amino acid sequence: CASSGAGWANVLTF. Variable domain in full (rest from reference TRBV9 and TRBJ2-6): DSGVTQTPKHLITATGQRVTLRCSPRSGDLSVYWYQQSLDQGLQFLIQYYNGEERAKGNILERFSAQQFPDLHSELNLSSLELGDSALYFCASSGAGWANVLTFGAGSRLTVL.

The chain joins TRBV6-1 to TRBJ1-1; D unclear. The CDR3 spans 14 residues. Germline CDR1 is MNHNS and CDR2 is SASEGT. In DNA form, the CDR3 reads TGTGTCACAGCATTGGGCCAGGTGAACACTGAAGCTTTCTTT. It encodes CVTALGQVNTEAFF.

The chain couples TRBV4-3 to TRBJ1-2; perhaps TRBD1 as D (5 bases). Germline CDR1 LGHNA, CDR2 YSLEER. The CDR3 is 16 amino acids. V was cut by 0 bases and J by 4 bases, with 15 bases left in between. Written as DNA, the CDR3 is TGCGCCAGCAGCCAAGACATCTCGACGGGGGGCTATGGCTACACCTTC. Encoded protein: CASSQDISTGGYGYTF.

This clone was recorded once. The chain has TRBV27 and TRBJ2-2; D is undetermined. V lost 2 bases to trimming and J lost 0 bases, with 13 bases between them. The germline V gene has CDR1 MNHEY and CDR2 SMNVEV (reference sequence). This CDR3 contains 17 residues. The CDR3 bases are TGTGCCAGCAGTTTAAAGGCCGGTGGGGCGAACACCGGGGAGCTGTTTTTT. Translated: CASSLKAGGANTGELFF.

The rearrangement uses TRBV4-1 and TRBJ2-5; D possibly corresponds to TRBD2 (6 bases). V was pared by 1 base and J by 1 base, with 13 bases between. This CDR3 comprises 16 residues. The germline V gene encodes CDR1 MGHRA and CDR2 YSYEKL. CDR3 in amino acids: CASSQGIARGQETQYF. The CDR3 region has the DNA TGCGCCAGCAGCCAAGGAATTGCGCGGGGCCAAGAGACCCAGTACTTC.

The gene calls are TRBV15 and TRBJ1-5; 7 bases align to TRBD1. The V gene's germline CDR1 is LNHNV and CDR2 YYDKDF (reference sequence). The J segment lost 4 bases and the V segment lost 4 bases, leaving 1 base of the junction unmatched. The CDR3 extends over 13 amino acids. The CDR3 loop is CATSTQGNQPQHF. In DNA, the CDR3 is TGTGCCACCAGCACACAGGGGAATCAGCCCCAGCATTTT. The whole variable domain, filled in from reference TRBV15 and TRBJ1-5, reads DAMVIQNPRYQVTQFGKPVTLSCSQTLNHNVMYWYQQKSSQAPKLLFHYYDKDFNNEADTPDNFQSRRPNTSFCFLDIRSPGLGDTAMYLCATSTQGNQPQHFGDGTRLSIL.

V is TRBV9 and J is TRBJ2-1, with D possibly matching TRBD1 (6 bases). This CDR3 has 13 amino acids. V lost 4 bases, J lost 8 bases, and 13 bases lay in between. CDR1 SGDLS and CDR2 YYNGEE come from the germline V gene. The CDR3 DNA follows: TGTGCCAGCAGCTTCAGGGGATTGGATGAGCAGTTCTTC. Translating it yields CASSFRGLDEQFF. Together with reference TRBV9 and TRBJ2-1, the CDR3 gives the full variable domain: DSGVTQTPKHLITATGQRVTLRCSPRSGDLSVYWYQQSLDQGLQFLIQYYNGEERAKGNILERFSAQQFPDLHSELNLSSLELGDSALYFCASSFRGLDEQFFGPGTRLTVL.

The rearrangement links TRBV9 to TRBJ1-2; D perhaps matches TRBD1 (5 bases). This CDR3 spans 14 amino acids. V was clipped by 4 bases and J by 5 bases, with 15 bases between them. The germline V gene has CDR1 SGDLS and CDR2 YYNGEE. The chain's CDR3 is CASSPSGTEYGYTF. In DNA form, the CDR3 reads TGTGCCAGCAGCCCATCCGGGACTGAATATGGCTACACCTTC.

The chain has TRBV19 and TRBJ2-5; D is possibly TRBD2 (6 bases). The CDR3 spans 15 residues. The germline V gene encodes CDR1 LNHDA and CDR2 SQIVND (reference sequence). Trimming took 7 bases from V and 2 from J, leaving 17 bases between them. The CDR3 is CASTEWGLPQETQYF. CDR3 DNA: TGTGCCAGTACAGAGTGGGGACTTCCTCAAGAGACCCAGTACTTC.

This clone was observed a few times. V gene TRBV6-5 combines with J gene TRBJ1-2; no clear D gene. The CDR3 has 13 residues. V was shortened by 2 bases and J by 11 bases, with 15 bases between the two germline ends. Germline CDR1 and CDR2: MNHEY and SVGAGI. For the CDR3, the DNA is TGTGCCAGCAGTTACGCCAGAGGGCCTTCGTACACCTTC. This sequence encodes CASSYARGPSYTF.

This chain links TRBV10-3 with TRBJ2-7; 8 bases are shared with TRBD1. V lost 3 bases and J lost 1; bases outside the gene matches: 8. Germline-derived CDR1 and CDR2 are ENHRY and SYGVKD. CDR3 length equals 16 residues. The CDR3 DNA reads TGTGCCATCAGTGATGGCCGAGGACAGGGTTCCTACGAGCAGTACTTC. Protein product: CAISDGRGQGSYEQYF.

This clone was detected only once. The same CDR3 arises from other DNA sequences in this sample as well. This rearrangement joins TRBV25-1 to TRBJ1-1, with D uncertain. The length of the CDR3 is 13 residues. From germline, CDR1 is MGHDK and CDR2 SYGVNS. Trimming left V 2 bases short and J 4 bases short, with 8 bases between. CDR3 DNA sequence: TGTGCCAGCAGTGAACGTACAGTCACTGAAGCTTTCTTT. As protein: CASSERTVTEAFF. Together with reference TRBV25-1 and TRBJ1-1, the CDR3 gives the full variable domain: EADIYQTPRYLVIGTGKKITLECSQTMGHDKMYWYQQDPGMELHLIHYSYGVNSTEKGDLSSESTVSRIRTEHFPLTLESARPSHTSQYLCASSERTVTEAFFGQGTRLTVV.

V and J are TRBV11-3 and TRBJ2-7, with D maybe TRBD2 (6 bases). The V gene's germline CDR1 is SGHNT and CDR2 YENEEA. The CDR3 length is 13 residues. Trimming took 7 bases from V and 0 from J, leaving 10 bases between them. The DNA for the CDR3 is TGTGCCAGCAAGGGGACTGCCTCCTACGAGCAGTACTTC. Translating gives CASKGTASYEQYF.

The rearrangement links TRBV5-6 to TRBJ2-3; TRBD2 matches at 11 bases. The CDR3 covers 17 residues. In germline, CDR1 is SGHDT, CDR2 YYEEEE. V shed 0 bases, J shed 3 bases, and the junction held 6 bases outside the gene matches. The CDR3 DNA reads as TGTGCCAGCAGCTTGGAAACTAGCGGGAGTCTAACAGATACGCAGTATTTT. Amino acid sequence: CASSLETSGSLTDTQYF.

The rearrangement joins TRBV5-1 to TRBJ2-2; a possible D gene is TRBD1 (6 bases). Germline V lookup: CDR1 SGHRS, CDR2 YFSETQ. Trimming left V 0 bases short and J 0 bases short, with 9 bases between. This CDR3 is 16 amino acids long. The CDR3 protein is CASSLGGGPNTGELFF. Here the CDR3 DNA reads TGCGCCAGCAGCTTGGGTGGGGGCCCGAACACCGGGGAGCTGTTTTTT.